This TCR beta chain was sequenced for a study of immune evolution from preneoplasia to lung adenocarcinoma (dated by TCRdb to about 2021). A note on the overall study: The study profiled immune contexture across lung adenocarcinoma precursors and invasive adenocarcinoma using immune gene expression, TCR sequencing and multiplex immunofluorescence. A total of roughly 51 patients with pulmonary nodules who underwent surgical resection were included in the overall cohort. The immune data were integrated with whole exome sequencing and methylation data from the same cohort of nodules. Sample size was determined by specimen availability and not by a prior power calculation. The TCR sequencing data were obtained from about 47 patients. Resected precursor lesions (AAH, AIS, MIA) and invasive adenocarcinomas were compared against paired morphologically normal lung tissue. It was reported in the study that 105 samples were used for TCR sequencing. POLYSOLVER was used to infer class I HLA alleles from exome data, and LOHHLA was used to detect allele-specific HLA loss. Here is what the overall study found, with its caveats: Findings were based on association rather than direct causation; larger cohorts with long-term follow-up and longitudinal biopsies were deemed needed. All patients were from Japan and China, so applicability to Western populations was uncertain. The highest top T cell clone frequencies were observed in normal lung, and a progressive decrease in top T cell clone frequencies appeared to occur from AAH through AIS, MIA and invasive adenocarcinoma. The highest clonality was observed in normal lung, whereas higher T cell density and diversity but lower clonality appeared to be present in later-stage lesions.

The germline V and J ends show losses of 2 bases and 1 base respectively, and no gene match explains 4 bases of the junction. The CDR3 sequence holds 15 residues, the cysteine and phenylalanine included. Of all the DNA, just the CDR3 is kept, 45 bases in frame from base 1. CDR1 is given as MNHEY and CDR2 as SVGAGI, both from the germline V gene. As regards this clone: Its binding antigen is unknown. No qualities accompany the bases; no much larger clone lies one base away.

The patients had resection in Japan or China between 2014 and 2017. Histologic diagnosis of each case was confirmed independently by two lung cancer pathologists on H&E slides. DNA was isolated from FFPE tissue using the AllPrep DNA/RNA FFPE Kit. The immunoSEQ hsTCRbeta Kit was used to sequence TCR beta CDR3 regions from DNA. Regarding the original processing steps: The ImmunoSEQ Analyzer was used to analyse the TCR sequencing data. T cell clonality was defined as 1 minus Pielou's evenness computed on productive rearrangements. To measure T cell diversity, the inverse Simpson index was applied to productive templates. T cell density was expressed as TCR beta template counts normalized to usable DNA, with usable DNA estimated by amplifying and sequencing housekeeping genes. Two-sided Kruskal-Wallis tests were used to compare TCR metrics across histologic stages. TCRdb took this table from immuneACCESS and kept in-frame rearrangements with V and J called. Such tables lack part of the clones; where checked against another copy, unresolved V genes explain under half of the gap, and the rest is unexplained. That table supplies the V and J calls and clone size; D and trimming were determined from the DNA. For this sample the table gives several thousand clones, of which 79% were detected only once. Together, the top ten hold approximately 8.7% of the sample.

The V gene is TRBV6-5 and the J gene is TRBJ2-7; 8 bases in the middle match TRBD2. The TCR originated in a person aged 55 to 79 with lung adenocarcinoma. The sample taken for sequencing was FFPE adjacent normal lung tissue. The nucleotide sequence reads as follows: TGTGCCAGCAGTTACGTAGCGGGGTTGTCCTACGAGCAGTACTTC. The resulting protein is CASSYVAGLSYEQYF.